What follows are 12 T cell receptor beta chains derived from one specimen sequenced in a study of post-analysis software for immune sequencing data. For these receptors, no antigen is known. Unique molecular identifiers tagged the TCR beta cDNA libraries. TCRdb recomputed calls from the PCR reads with MiXCR, one row per CDR3 protein. Of hundreds of thousands of distinct CDR3 sequences in the sample, roughly 45% were seen once. Study-level results: Higher frequency in patients than in controls was seen for about five TRBV segments, with TRBV5-6, TRBV5-1 and TRBV20-1 among them.

The sample was blood. The source is a girl aged 10-17 years with multiple sclerosis.

The chain couples TRBV5-1 to TRBJ2-7; D is uncertain. The germline CDR1 and CDR2 sequences are SGHRS and YFSETQ. Trimming left V 2 bases short and J 0 bases short, with 9 bases between. This CDR3 region has 14 residues. CDR3 coding DNA: TGCGCCAGCAGCTTCAGACGCAACTCCTACGAGCAGTACTTC. It is translated as CASSFRRNSYEQYF.

The V call is TRBV6-5, the J call TRBJ2-1; possible D gene TRBD2, 6 bases. Per germline, CDR1 MNHEY and CDR2 SVGAGI. This CDR3 contains 19 residues. V was shortened by 0 bases and J by 6 bases, with 24 bases between the two germline ends. The chain's CDR3 is CASSYSTQEGNLQGNEQFF. CDR3 bases: TGTGCCAGCAGTTACTCGACGCAGGAGGGGAACCTACAAGGCAATGAGCAGTTCTTC.

This clonotype was recorded a few times. The chain joins TRBV20-1 to TRBJ2-1; TRBD2 matches 10 bases. CDR1 is DFQATT and CDR2 is SNEGSKA in the germline V gene (reference sequence). The J segment lost 11 bases and the V segment lost 7 bases, leaving 8 bases of the junction unmatched. The CDR3 runs 12 residues. CDR3 region: CSELAGEDKQFF. In nucleotides, the CDR3 is TGCAGTGAGCTAGCGGGAGAGGATAAGCAGTTCTTC.

To note about this clonotype: One junction end does not reproduce the germline sequence, and a read error may be involved. The chain links TRBV29-1 to TRBJ2-6, with no clear D. The germline V gene has CDR1 SQVTM and CDR2 ANQGSEA. The CDR3 runs to 15 residues. CDR3 in amino acids: CSVELTASGVNVLTF. CDR3 bases: TGCAGCGTTGAGCTTACGGCCTCTGGGGTCAACGTCCTGACTTTC.

In this sample, this clonotype turned up a few times. The rearrangement joins TRBV6-5 to TRBJ2-1; 11 bases fit TRBD2. V gave up 6 bases and J gave up 4 bases; unmatched junction bases: 5. Per the germline V gene, CDR1 is MNHEY and CDR2 is SVGAGI. The CDR3 contains 15 residues. CDR3 sequence reads: CASRTRLAGYNEQFF. CDR3 in DNA: TGTGCCAGCAGAACCAGACTAGCGGGATACAATGAGCAGTTCTTC.

In this sample, this clonotype turned up a few times. The chain recombines TRBV29-1 with TRBJ1-2, with unresolved D. Trimming left V 2 bases short and J 8 bases short, with 12 bases between. Germline values: CDR1 SQVTM, CDR2 ANQGSEA. The CDR3 extends over 12 amino acids. The CDR3 DNA is TGCAGCGTTGAATCCCCGGCAGTGGGCTACACCTTC. Its translation: CSVESPAVGYTF. Variable domain in full (rest from reference TRBV29-1 and TRBJ1-2): SAVISQKPSRDICQRGTSLTIQCQVDSQVTMMFWYRQQPGQSLTLIATANQGSEATYESGFVIDKFPISRPNLTFSTLTVSNMSPEDSSIYLCSVESPAVGYTFGSGTRLTVV.

The chain links TRBV7-9 to TRBJ2-7, with TRBD1 matching over 9 bases. The CDR3 is made up of 16 amino acids. In germline, CDR1 is SEHNR, CDR2 FQNEAQ (reference sequence). V lost 0 bases to trimming and J lost 3 bases; unmatched junction nucleotides: 6. The CDR3 loop is CASSLAGQGRHYEQYF. The CDR3 DNA reads as TGTGCCAGCAGCTTAGCGGGACAGGGTAGACACTACGAGCAGTACTTC.

This chain links TRBV12-3 or TRBV12-4 with TRBJ2-7, with TRBD1 identical over 7 bases. The CDR3 length is 12 residues. V was clipped by 6 bases and J by 6 bases; unmatched bases: 5. The chain's CDR3 is CASSPPGGEQYF. The CDR3 DNA reads TGTGCCAGCAGCCCGCCAGGGGGCGAGCAGTACTTC.

On this clonotype: An end of the junction differs from the germline gene, which may be a read error. The J gene is TRBJ2-7, the V gene TRBV5-1, with unresolved D. This CDR3 is 13 amino acids long. Germline lookup yields CDR1 SGHRS and CDR2 YFSETQ. CDR3 residues: CASGFGNSYEQYF. CDR3 nucleotide sequence: TGCGCCAGCGGCTTTGGCAACTCCTACGAGCAGTACTTC.

About this clonotype itself: One base away lies a much larger clone, so this may be a sequencing read error. The chain combines TRBV3-1 with TRBJ2-7; no reliable D call. Germline CDR1 reads LGHDT; CDR2 reads YNNKEL (reference sequence). This CDR3 has 14 residues. CDR3 sequence (DNA): TGTGCCGGCAGCCAAGGATATGGGGTCTACGAGCAGTACTTC. Translating it yields CAGSQGYGVYEQYF.

The genes are TRBV12-3 or TRBV12-4 and TRBJ2-5, with D unclear. This CDR3 is 13 amino acids long. Trimming took 4 bases from V and 5 from J, leaving 11 bases between them. The CDR3 here is CASSWTVGETQYF. In DNA, the CDR3 is TGTGCCAGCAGTTGGACGGTAGGGGAGACCCAGTACTTC.

This clonotype was counted a few times. The chain couples TRBV7-3 to TRBJ2-3, with D possibly TRBD1 on 6 matching bases. This CDR3 has 13 residues. The V and J ends lost 5 bases and 5 bases respectively, with 11 bases between them. CDR1 is SGHTA and CDR2 is FQGTGA in the germline V gene. The CDR3 reads CASSPIQGDTQYF. CDR3 DNA sequence: TGTGCCAGCAGCCCAATACAGGGAGATACGCAGTATTTT.